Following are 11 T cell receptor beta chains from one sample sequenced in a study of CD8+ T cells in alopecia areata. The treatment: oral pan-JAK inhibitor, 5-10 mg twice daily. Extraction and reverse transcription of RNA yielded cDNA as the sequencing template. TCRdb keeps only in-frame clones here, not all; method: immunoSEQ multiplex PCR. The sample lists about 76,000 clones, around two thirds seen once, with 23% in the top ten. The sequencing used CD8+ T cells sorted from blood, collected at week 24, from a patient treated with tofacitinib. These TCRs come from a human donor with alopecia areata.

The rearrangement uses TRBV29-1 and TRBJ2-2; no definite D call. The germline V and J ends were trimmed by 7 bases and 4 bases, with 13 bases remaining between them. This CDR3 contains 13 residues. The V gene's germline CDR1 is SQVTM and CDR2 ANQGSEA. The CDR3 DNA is TGCAGCGCCACTCTCTCGGGCACCGGGGAGCTGTTTTTT. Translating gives CSATLSGTGELFF.

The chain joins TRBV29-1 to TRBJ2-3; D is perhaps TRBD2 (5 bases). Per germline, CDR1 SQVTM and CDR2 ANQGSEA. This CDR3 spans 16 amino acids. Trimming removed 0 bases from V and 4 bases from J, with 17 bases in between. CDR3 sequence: CSVEDRRTVEADTQYF. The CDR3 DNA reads TGCAGCGTTGAAGATCGTCGGACGGTGGAGGCAGATACGCAGTATTTT.

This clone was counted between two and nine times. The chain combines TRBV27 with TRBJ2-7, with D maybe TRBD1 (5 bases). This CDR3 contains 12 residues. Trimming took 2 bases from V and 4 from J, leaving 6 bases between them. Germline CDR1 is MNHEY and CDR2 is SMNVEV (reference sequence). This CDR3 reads CASSLTGYEQYF. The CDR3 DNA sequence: TGTGCCAGCAGTTTAACAGGATACGAGCAGTACTTC.

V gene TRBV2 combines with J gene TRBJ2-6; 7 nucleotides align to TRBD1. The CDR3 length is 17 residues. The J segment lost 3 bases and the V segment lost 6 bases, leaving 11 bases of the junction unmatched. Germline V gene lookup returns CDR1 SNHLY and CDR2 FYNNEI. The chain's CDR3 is CASRGNPQGFGANVLTF. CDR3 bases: TGTGCCAGCAGGGGAAATCCACAGGGGTTTGGGGCCAACGTCCTGACTTTC.

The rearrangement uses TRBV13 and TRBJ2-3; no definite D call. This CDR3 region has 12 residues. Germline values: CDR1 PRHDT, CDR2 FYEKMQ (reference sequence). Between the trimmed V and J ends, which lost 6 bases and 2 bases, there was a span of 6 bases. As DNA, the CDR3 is TGTGCCAGCAGTACTTACACAGATACGCAGTATTTT. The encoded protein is CASSTYTDTQYF. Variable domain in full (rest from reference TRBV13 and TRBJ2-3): AAGVIQSPRHLIKEKRETATLKCYPIPRHDTVYWYQQGPGQDPQFLISFYEKMQSDKGSIPDRFSAQQFSDYHSELNMSSLELGDSALYFCASSTYTDTQYFGPGTRLTVL.

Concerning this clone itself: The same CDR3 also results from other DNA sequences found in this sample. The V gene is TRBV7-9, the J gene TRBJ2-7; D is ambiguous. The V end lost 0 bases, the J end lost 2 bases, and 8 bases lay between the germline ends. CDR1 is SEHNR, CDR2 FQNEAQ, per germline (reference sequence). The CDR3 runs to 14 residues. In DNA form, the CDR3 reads TGTGCCAGCAGCTTAGCGGGTTCCGCCTACGAGCAGTACTTC. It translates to CASSLAGSAYEQYF.

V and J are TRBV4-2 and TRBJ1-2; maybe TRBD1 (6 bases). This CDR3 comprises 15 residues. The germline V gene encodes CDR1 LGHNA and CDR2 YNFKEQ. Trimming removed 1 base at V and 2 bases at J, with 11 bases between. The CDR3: CASSQVSTGNYGYTF. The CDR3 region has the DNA TGTGCCAGCAGCCAAGTATCGACAGGCAACTATGGCTACACCTTC.

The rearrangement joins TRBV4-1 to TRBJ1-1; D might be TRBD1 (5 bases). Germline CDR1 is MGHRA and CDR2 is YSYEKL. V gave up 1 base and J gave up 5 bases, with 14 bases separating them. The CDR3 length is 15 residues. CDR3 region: CASSQVRGSGTEAFF. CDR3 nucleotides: TGCGCCAGCAGCCAAGTCCGGGGGAGTGGAACTGAAGCTTTCTTT.

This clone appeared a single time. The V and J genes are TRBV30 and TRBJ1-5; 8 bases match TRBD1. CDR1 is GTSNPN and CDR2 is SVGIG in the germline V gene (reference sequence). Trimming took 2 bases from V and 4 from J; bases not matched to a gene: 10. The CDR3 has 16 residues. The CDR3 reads CAWSKPRTGPNQPQHF. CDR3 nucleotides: TGTGCCTGGAGTAAACCGCGGACAGGGCCAAATCAGCCCCAGCATTTT.

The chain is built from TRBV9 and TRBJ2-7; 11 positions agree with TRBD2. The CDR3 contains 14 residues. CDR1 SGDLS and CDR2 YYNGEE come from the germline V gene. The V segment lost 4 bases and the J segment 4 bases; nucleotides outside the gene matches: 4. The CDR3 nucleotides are TGTGCCAGCAGCTTCGGGACTAGCGGATACGAGCAGTACTTC. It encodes CASSFGTSGYEQYF.

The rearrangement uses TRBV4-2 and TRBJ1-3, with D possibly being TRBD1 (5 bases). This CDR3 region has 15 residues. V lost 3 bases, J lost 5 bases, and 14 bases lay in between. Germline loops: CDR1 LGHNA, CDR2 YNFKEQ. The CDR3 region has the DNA TGTGCCAGCAGCCATTCGGGACTACCGAGAAACACCATATATTTT. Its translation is CASSHSGLPRNTIYF.